This T cell receptor (beta chain) was recorded in a study of blood T cell repertoires in COVID-19. CDR1 and CDR2 (germline): MNHEY, SVGAGI. The CDR3 totals 14 residues. Trimming left V 6 bases short and J 2 bases short, with 14 bases between. Assay: immunoSEQ multiplex PCR; the TCRdb copy retains only in-frame clones and omits some. The data show about 86,000 clones, 87% seen once. Sequencing was carried out using peripheral blood. J is TRBJ2-7 and V is TRBV6-5, with D possibly matching TRBD1 (6 bases). The clonotype was recovered from a human donor in a cohort sampled during active COVID-19. The CDR3 sequence: CASSPPDRTYEQYF. CDR3 bases: TGTGCCAGCAGCCCACCCGACAGGACCTACGAGCAGTACTTC.